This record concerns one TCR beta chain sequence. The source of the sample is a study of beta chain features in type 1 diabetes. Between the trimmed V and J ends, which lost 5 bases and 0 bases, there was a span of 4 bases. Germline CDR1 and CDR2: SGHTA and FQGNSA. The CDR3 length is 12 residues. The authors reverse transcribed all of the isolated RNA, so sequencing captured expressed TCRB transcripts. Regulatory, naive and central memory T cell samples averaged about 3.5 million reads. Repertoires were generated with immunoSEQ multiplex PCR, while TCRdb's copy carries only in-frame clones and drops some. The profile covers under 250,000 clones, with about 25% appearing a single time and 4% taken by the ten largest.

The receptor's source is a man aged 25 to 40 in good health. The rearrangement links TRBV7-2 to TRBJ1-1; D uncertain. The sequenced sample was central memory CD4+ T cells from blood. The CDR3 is CASSLMNTEAFF. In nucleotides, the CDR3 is TGTGCCAGCAGCCTCATGAACACTGAAGCTTTCTTT.